These 20 T cell receptor beta chains were sequenced from one sample in a study of OX40 agonist ivuxolimab in advanced cancers. The protocol was immunoSEQ multiplex PCR, while the TCRdb copy is restricted to in-frame clones and leaves out a portion. The sample includes about 89,000 clones, roughly 90% of them seen just once. The specimen comprised CD4+ or CD8+ T cells sorted from blood, sampled in a trial of the OX40 agonist ivuxolimab. The receptor source for this set is an adult with an advanced solid tumor such as melanoma, head and neck, liver or kidney cancer.

The chain couples TRBV5-8 to TRBJ2-2; the match to TRBD2 covers 8 bases. Germline V gives CDR1 SGHTS, CDR2 YDEGEE. V was pared by 4 bases and J by 10 bases, with 12 bases of the junction left unmatched. The CDR3 covers 15 residues. The CDR3 coding sequence is TGTGCCAGCAGCCTCAGATCGGGACTAGTAGCGGAGCTGTTTTTT. Protein product: CASSLRSGLVAELFF.

The rearrangement links TRBV2 to TRBJ1-1, with a possible D match to TRBD1 (6 bases). The CDR3 has 18 residues. V was cut by 6 bases and J by 0 bases, with 23 bases left in between. Germline CDR1 SNHLY, CDR2 FYNNEI. CDR3 in amino acids: CASSPGGWDNFMNTEAFF. CDR3 sequence (DNA): TGTGCCAGCAGCCCAGGTGGGTGGGACAACTTTATGAACACTGAAGCTTTCTTT. Full variable domain (remainder filled in from reference TRBV2 and TRBJ1-1): EPEVTQTPSHQVTQMGQEVILRCVPISNHLYFYWYRQILGQKVEFLVSFYNNEISEKSEIFDDQFSVERPDGSNFTLKIRSTKLEDSAMYFCASSPGGWDNFMNTEAFFGQGTRLTVV.

This clone came up once. J is TRBJ1-1 and V is TRBV2, with D uncertain. This CDR3 region has 16 residues. The germline CDR1 and CDR2 sequences are SNHLY and FYNNEI. V lost 6 bases and J lost 4, with 21 bases in between. The CDR3 spells CASSADGRAVGTEAFF. Written as DNA, the CDR3 is TGTGCCAGCAGCGCGGACGGAAGAGCCGTGGGCACTGAAGCTTTCTTT.

The CDR3 loop is CATSRRGGRELFF. The CDR3 DNA reads as TGTGCCACCAGCAGACGGGGGGGCCGGGAGCTGTTTTTT. The V gene is TRBV15, the J gene TRBJ2-2; 8 positions agree with TRBD2. With V trimmed by 2 bases and J by 9 bases, 2 bases remained unmatched. The CDR3 runs 13 residues. Germline V gene sequence: CDR1 LNHNV, CDR2 YYDKDF (reference sequence).

The J gene is TRBJ2-2, the V gene TRBV4-3, with D perhaps TRBD1 (5 bases). Germline V CDR1 and CDR2: LGHNA, YSLEER. V lost 0 bases and J 6 bases, leaving 5 bases between the germline ends. The CDR3 has 13 residues. The CDR3 bases are TGCGCCAGCAGCCAAGACAGGGCCGGGGAGCTGTTTTTT. It codes for CASSQDRAGELFF.

This chain connects TRBV5-4 to TRBJ1-1; 10 positions agree with TRBD1. This CDR3 comprises 14 residues. With 4 bases clipped from V and 4 bases from J, the junction kept 4 bases outside the gene matches. In germline, CDR1 is SGHNT, CDR2 YYREEE (reference sequence). In nucleotides, the CDR3 is TGTGCCAGCAGCCGGGACAGGGGAGGCACTGAAGCTTTCTTT. Translation gives CASSRDRGGTEAFF.

This clone was found a few times. In DNA, the CDR3 is TGTGCCTGGACCATTTTACAGGGGGCTGGAACCGGGGAGCTGTTTTTT. Its translation is CAWTILQGAGTGELFF. This chain joins TRBV30 and TRBJ2-2; 9 bases map to TRBD1. V dropped 4 bases and J dropped 5; count of bases not matched to a gene: 11. The CDR3 contains 16 residues. Per the germline V gene, CDR1 is GTSNPN and CDR2 is SVGIG (reference sequence).

A single count supports this clone. The V and J genes are TRBV18 and TRBJ1-5; 7 bases are shared with TRBD1. Germline V gene data show CDR1 as KGHSH and CDR2 as LQKENI. This CDR3 has 15 amino acids. The trim removed 6 bases at V and 7 bases at J, leaving 12 bases unmatched. CDR3 sequence reads: CASSRNRGSGQPQHF. CDR3 sequence (DNA): TGTGCCAGCTCTCGAAACAGGGGATCAGGGCAGCCCCAGCATTTT.

This clone occurred a few times. J is TRBJ1-4 and V is TRBV11-2, with D possibly matching TRBD1 (5 bases). This CDR3 comprises 15 residues. V lost 3 bases to trimming and J lost 7 bases, with 15 bases between them. Germline loops: CDR1 SGHAT, CDR2 FQNNGV. CDR3 protein: CASSFTAGMGEKLFF. CDR3 DNA sequence: TGTGCCAGCAGCTTTACAGCAGGGATGGGTGAAAAACTGTTTTTT.

The CDR3 loop is CASSYRGAYTGELFF. The CDR3 nucleotides are TGTGCCAGCAGTTACCGGGGGGCGTACACCGGGGAGCTGTTTTTT. V gene TRBV6-5 combines with J gene TRBJ2-2; tentatively, D is TRBD2 (7 bases). CDR3 length: 15 residues. Trimming pared 2 bases from V and 3 bases from J, leaving 10 bases between. The germline V gene encodes CDR1 MNHEY and CDR2 SVGAGI.

The chain couples TRBV2 to TRBJ2-2; D possibly corresponds to TRBD1 (5 bases). This CDR3 is 14 amino acids long. The germline CDR1 and CDR2 sequences are SNHLY and FYNNEI. The V gene lost 7 bases and the J gene lost 0 bases, with 9 bases spanning the gap. In DNA form, the CDR3 reads TGTGCCAGCATGGAACAGGCGAACACCGGGGAGCTGTTTTTT. Translating gives CASMEQANTGELFF. The full variable domain, with the rest looked up from reference TRBV2 and TRBJ2-2, is EPEVTQTPSHQVTQMGQEVILRCVPISNHLYFYWYRQILGQKVEFLVSFYNNEISEKSEIFDDQFSVERPDGSNFTLKIRSTKLEDSAMYFCASMEQANTGELFFGEGSRLTVL.

This sequence joins TRBV6-6 and TRBJ1-6, with D perhaps matching TRBD1 (5 bases). V gave up 2 bases and J gave up 9 bases, with 8 bases separating them. Germline loops: CDR1 MNHNY, CDR2 SVGAGI (reference sequence). The CDR3 runs to 13 residues. CDR3: CASSYRGSSPLHF. CDR3 DNA sequence: TGTGCCAGCAGTTACAGGGGTAGTTCACCCCTCCACTTT.

V is TRBV7-8 and J is TRBJ2-7, with 7 nucleotides matching TRBD1. Germline V lookup: CDR1 SGHVS, CDR2 FQNEAQ. The CDR3 consists of 13 residues. The trim removed 0 bases at V and 7 bases at J, leaving 3 bases unmatched. The CDR3 nucleotides are TGTGCCAGCAGCTTAGCAGGGGGCCGGGAGCAGTACTTC. It yields the protein CASSLAGGREQYF.

This clone showed up just once. The V and J genes are TRBV6-6 and TRBJ1-5; D possibly corresponds to TRBD1 (5 bases). V dropped 2 bases and J dropped 4 bases, with 15 bases sitting between them. Germline lookup yields CDR1 MNHNY and CDR2 SVGAGI (reference sequence). This CDR3 is 16 amino acids long. This CDR3 reads CASSYRGPEANQPQHF. In nucleotides, the CDR3 is TGTGCCAGCAGTTACCGGGGACCTGAGGCAAATCAGCCCCAGCATTTT.

The chain combines TRBV15 with TRBJ2-3, with D maybe TRBD1 (6 bases). Between the trimmed V and J ends, which lost 5 bases and 0 bases, there was a span of 18 bases. This CDR3 has 17 residues. Germline CDR1 LNHNV, CDR2 YYDKDF (reference sequence). CDR3 sequence: CATSARRDTPSTDTQYF. DNA of the CDR3: TGTGCCACCAGCGCCCGCCGGGACACTCCTAGCACAGATACGCAGTATTTT.

V gene TRBV5-4 combines with J gene TRBJ2-7; TRBD2 matches 7 bases. Looked up from germline, CDR1 is SGHNT and CDR2 is YYREEE (reference sequence). The CDR3 contains 15 residues. Trimming at V came to 0 bases and at J to 0 bases, leaving 3 bases not matched to a gene. This chain's CDR3 is CASSLAGTTSYEQYF. The CDR3 DNA reads TGTGCCAGCAGCTTGGCCGGGACTACCTCCTACGAGCAGTACTTC. Full variable domain (remainder filled in from reference TRBV5-4 and TRBJ2-7): ETGVTQSPTHLIKTRGQQVTLRCSSQSGHNTVSWYQQALGQGPQFIFQYYREEENGRGNFPPRFSGLQFPNYSSELNVNALELDDSALYLCASSLAGTTSYEQYFGPGTRLTVT.

This clone was picked up a small number of times. J is TRBJ2-2 and V is TRBV6-1, with 8 positions matching TRBD2. Per the germline V gene, CDR1 is MNHNS and CDR2 is SASEGT. The junction had 7 bases not matched to a gene; V was cut back by 2 bases and J by 2 bases. CDR3 length: 17 amino acids. This chain's CDR3 is CASSESILAANTGELFF. In nucleotides, the CDR3 is TGTGCCAGCAGTGAATCGATACTAGCGGCAAACACCGGGGAGCTGTTTTTT.

This clone was observed a few times. This chain links TRBV7-3 with TRBJ1-1, with TRBD1 identical over 8 bases. The V segment lost 7 bases and the J segment 5 bases; nucleotides outside the gene matches: 6. CDR3 length: 13 amino acids. CDR1 and CDR2 from the germline V gene are SGHTA and FQGTGA. The DNA of the CDR3 is TGTGCCAGCATCCCAGGGGGCCTTACTGAAGCTTTCTTT. This encodes CASIPGGLTEAFF.

The CDR3 region is CASSPDRVLDNEQFF. As DNA, the CDR3 is TGTGCCAGCAGCCCAGACAGGGTCTTGGACAATGAGCAGTTCTTC. The chain joins TRBV7-9 to TRBJ2-1; 7 bases match TRBD1. The CDR3 sequence is 15 residues long. Germline V gene data show CDR1 as SEHNR and CDR2 as FQNEAQ (reference sequence). J lost 5 bases, V lost 5 bases, and 9 bases had no gene match.

The rearrangement links TRBV7-2 to TRBJ1-2; unclear D gene. The CDR3 runs 14 residues. Trimming took 0 bases from V and 5 from J, leaving 10 bases between them. CDR1 and CDR2 from the germline V gene are SGHTA and FQGNSA. DNA for the CDR3: TGTGCCAGCAGCTTAGCTTCGTCGGGGTATGGCTACACCTTC. As protein: CASSLASSGYGYTF. Together with reference TRBV7-2 and TRBJ1-2, the CDR3 gives the full variable domain: GAGVSQSPSNKVTEKGKDVELRCDPISGHTALYWYRQSLGQGLEFLIYFQGNSAPDKSGLPSDRFSAERTGGSVSTLTIQRTQQEDSAVYLCASSLASSGYGYTFGSGTRLTVV.